These 29 T cell receptor beta chains were all obtained from the same sample, sequenced in a study of blood T cell repertoires in COVID-19. Profiling relied on immunoSEQ multiplex PCR, and the TCRdb table lists in-frame clones only, not all of them. Of approximately 220,000 clones listed, 80% to 90% were seen once; the top ten hold 8% to 13%. Sample: peripheral blood. The source of these receptors is a woman of 80 years or more with acute or convalescent COVID-19.

The chain combines TRBV7-2 with TRBJ2-2; 8 bases line up with TRBD1. Germline loops: CDR1 SGHTA, CDR2 FQGNSA. This CDR3 is 16 amino acids long. Unmatched junction bases numbered 5, after V lost 1 base and J lost 4 bases. The CDR3 here is CASSLGGQGVTGELFF. The CDR3 coding sequence is TGTGCCAGCAGCTTAGGCGGACAGGGCGTCACCGGGGAGCTGTTTTTT.

The chain couples TRBV19 to TRBJ2-1; 12 positions match TRBD2. In germline, CDR1 is LNHDA, CDR2 SQIVND (reference sequence). J gave up 7 bases and V 3 bases, and 4 bases lay outside the gene matches. CDR3 size: 15 residues. The CDR3 DNA sequence: TGTGCCAGTAGTATCTGGACTAGCGGGACGAATGAGCAGTTCTTC. Translated, it gives CASSIWTSGTNEQFF.

This clone has only one observation. The chain recombines TRBV19 with TRBJ2-7; maybe TRBD1 (6 bases). Germline V gene sequence: CDR1 LNHDA, CDR2 SQIVND (reference sequence). The CDR3 length is 16 residues. The V end was cut by 6 bases, the J end by 0 bases, with 18 bases between. The CDR3 loop reads CASSTRDTIFSYEQYF. Written as DNA, the CDR3 is TGTGCCAGTAGCACTCGGGACACCATTTTCTCCTACGAGCAGTACTTC.

This clone was recorded only once. The chain combines TRBV5-1 with TRBJ1-2; possibly TRBD1 for D (5 bases). The CDR3 extends over 13 amino acids. Germline V lookup: CDR1 SGHRS, CDR2 YFSETQ. V was trimmed by 1 base and J by 8 bases, leaving 12 bases between them. The CDR3: CASSLNRQGGYTF. DNA of the CDR3: TGCGCCAGCAGCTTGAATCGCCAGGGAGGCTACACCTTC.

This chain connects TRBV11-2 to TRBJ2-2; D is unresolved. V was cut by 1 base and J by 4 bases, with 10 bases left in between. Germline V gene lookup returns CDR1 SGHAT and CDR2 FQNNGV. This CDR3 has 15 residues. The CDR3 coding sequence is TGTGCCAGCAGCTTAGCCTACGGTGGCACCGGGGAGCTGTTTTTT. Encoded protein: CASSLAYGGTGELFF.

This chain joins TRBV5-1 and TRBJ2-3; 15 bases line up with TRBD2. Germline V gives CDR1 SGHRS, CDR2 YFSETQ. This CDR3 is 15 amino acids long. V trimming: 7 bases; J trimming: 3 bases; junction bases outside the gene matches: 3. CDR3 region: CASYGLAGGTDTQYF. For the CDR3, the DNA is TGCGCCAGCTATGGACTAGCGGGGGGGACAGATACGCAGTATTTT.

The chain recombines TRBV24-1 with TRBJ2-3; D may be TRBD1 (6 bases). The CDR3 runs 14 residues. The germline V gene has CDR1 KGHDR and CDR2 SFDVKD. Trimming cost V 10 bases and J 9 bases, with 22 bases left between them. This CDR3 is CATGVARGRGTQYF. The CDR3 DNA reads TGTGCCACAGGGGTAGCGAGGGGGAGAGGGACGCAGTATTTT.

The rearrangement uses TRBV28 and TRBJ2-7; TRBD2 is a possible D gene (6 bases). The V end lost 2 bases, the J end lost 3 bases, and 11 bases lay between the germline ends. Germline assignment: CDR1 MDHEN and CDR2 SYDVKM. The CDR3 spans 14 residues. Here the CDR3 reads CASSLAGPDYEQYF. In nucleotides, the CDR3 is TGTGCCAGCAGTTTAGCGGGGCCAGACTACGAGCAGTACTTC.

This clone has only a few counts. The rearrangement joins TRBV13 to TRBJ1-2, with D perhaps matching TRBD1 (5 bases). Germline V CDR1 and CDR2: PRHDT, FYEKMQ (reference sequence). Trimming stripped 7 bases from V and 1 base from J, with 19 bases between. This CDR3 spans 16 amino acids. CDR3 coding DNA: TGTGCCAGCAACTCAAGGGGATTAGGGCTTAACTATGGCTACACCTTC. Translated: CASNSRGLGLNYGYTF.

V is TRBV27 and J is TRBJ2-7, with 7 bases fitting TRBD1. The CDR3 extends over 15 amino acids. V shed 6 bases, J shed 5 bases, and the junction held 13 bases outside the gene matches. The germline CDR1 and CDR2 sequences are MNHEY and SMNVEV (reference sequence). The CDR3 DNA reads TGTGCCAGCAGGGGGGACAGTAAAGAGGAGGACGAGCAGTACTTC. It specifies CASRGDSKEEDEQYF.

CDR3 nucleotides: TGTGCCAGTACGATGGGGGGGAACACCGGGGAGCTGTTTTTT. Translation: CASTMGGNTGELFF. The rearrangement uses TRBV19 and TRBJ2-2; D perhaps matches TRBD2 (6 bases). This CDR3 contains 14 residues. Per the germline V gene, CDR1 is LNHDA and CDR2 is SQIVND (reference sequence). V was clipped by 7 bases and J by 1 base, with 10 bases between them.

This chain connects TRBV7-2 to TRBJ2-1, with D maybe TRBD1 (6 bases). CDR3 length equals 13 residues. Germline V gene data show CDR1 as SGHTA and CDR2 as FQGNSA. Trimming removed 2 bases from V and 9 bases from J, with 11 bases in between. In DNA, the CDR3 is TGTGCCAGCAGCTTAAACAGGGATATTGAGCAGTTCTTC. This sequence encodes CASSLNRDIEQFF.

V is TRBV5-4 and J is TRBJ2-7; 9 bases fit TRBD2. The CDR3 runs 15 residues. Germline V CDR1 and CDR2: SGHNT, YYREEE (reference sequence). The J segment lost 2 bases and the V segment lost 0 bases, leaving 3 bases of the junction unmatched. CDR3 sequence: CASSLAPSGTYEQYF. The CDR3 DNA follows: TGTGCCAGCAGCTTGGCACCTAGCGGGACCTACGAGCAGTACTTC.

The chain has TRBV19 and TRBJ1-1; D gene ambiguous. V was cut by 1 base and J by 2 bases, with 8 bases left in between. Per the germline V gene, CDR1 is LNHDA and CDR2 is SQIVND (reference sequence). There are 14 residues in the CDR3. Here the CDR3 reads CASSIAAVNTEAFF. In DNA form, the CDR3 reads TGTGCCAGTAGTATAGCTGCGGTTAACACTGAAGCTTTCTTT.

This clone has more than one count but fewer than ten. This rearrangement joins TRBV4-3 to TRBJ1-6; 11 bases fit TRBD1. Germline loops: CDR1 LGHNA, CDR2 YSLEER. With 1 base clipped from V and 8 bases from J, the junction kept 4 bases outside the gene matches. CDR3 size: 16 residues. CDR3 protein: CASSQGDRGYDSPLHF. The CDR3 nucleotides read TGCGCCAGCAGCCAAGGGGACAGGGGGTATGATTCACCCCTCCACTTT.

The V call is TRBV25-1, the J call TRBJ2-7, with a weak D call TRBD2 (6 bases). V was cut by 5 bases and J by 3 bases, with 8 bases left in between. CDR1 and CDR2 (germline): MGHDK, SYGVNS. The CDR3 is made up of 12 amino acids. CDR3 loop: CASSFSGYEQYF. DNA of the CDR3: TGTGCCAGCAGTTTTAGCGGCTACGAGCAGTACTTC.

The chain recombines TRBV28 with TRBJ1-3; 8 nucleotides agree with TRBD1. CDR3 size: 16 residues. Per the germline V gene, CDR1 is MDHEN and CDR2 is SYDVKM. The V and J ends lost 4 bases and 9 bases, in that order; junction bases with no gene match: 14. The DNA for the CDR3 is TGTGCCAGCAGTTCCTCAGGGGGCACCAGGATTGGCACCATATATTTT. Its protein is CASSSSGGTRIGTIYF.

The chain employs TRBV7-2 and TRBJ1-5; maybe TRBD1 (6 bases). Germline CDR1 and CDR2: SGHTA and FQGNSA. The CDR3 sequence is 15 residues long. Trimming pared 2 bases from V and 7 bases from J, leaving 15 bases between. The DNA for the CDR3 is TGTGCCAGCAGCTTACACCAACAGGGATGGCAGCCCCAGCATTTT. Its translation: CASSLHQQGWQPQHF.

The V gene is TRBV7-2, the J gene TRBJ1-4; D not certain. This CDR3 is built from 15 residues. The V and J ends lost 4 bases and 1 base respectively, with 10 bases between them. Germline values: CDR1 SGHTA, CDR2 FQGNSA. DNA of the CDR3: TGTGCCAGCAGCTCCCAGAGGGTAACTAATGAAAAACTGTTTTTT. The encoded protein is CASSSQRVTNEKLFF.

This clone has a count of ten or more. The chain recombines TRBV28 with TRBJ1-2; D call uncertain. CDR1 and CDR2 from the germline V gene are MDHEN and SYDVKM. The V end lost 5 bases, the J end lost 8 bases, and 12 bases lay between the germline ends. This CDR3 is 12 amino acids long. The CDR3 DNA reads TGTGCCAGCAGTCCAATCCCGGGGGGCTACACCTTC. This gives the protein CASSPIPGGYTF.

V is TRBV7-2 and J is TRBJ2-7; TRBD1 matches at 9 bases. The CDR3 covers 15 residues. Trimming took 5 bases from V and 7 from J; bases not matched to a gene: 12. The germline CDR1 and CDR2 sequences are SGHTA and FQGNSA. The CDR3 reads CASSADRGRMGEQYF. CDR3 nucleotides: TGTGCCAGCAGCGCGGACAGGGGCCGGATGGGAGAGCAGTACTTC.

This clone was seen only a few times. The chain employs TRBV7-9 and TRBJ1-2; D is unclear. CDR1 is SEHNR and CDR2 is FQNEAQ in the germline V gene (reference sequence). CDR3 length: 13 residues. Trimming pared 5 bases from V and 3 bases from J, leaving 10 bases between. The CDR3 nucleotides are TGTGCCAGCAGCCCTCCAGGTGACTATGGCTACACCTTC. Residues: CASSPPGDYGYTF.

This chain joins TRBV19 and TRBJ2-7; 9 bases align to TRBD2. The germline gives CDR1 LNHDA, CDR2 SQIVND (reference sequence). The CDR3 covers 15 residues. The ends lost 3 bases at V and 2 bases at J; junction bases unmatched: 5. CDR3 amino acids: CASSMGLAGTYEQYF. The CDR3 DNA sequence: TGTGCCAGTAGTATGGGGCTAGCGGGGACCTACGAGCAGTACTTC.

The chain has TRBV5-8 and TRBJ2-2; D unresolved. The V gene lost 2 bases and the J gene lost 7 bases, with 9 bases spanning the gap. The CDR3 sequence is 13 residues long. Germline V gives CDR1 SGHTS, CDR2 YDEGEE. CDR3 nucleotide sequence: TGTGCCAGCAGCTTACGGGTGTTCGGGGAGCTGTTTTTT. Protein product: CASSLRVFGELFF.

The rearrangement links TRBV2 to TRBJ1-1; D is ambiguous. The CDR3 runs 11 residues. The V gene's germline CDR1 is SNHLY and CDR2 FYNNEI. Trimming stripped 10 bases from V and 5 bases from J, with 11 bases between. CDR3 amino acids: CAIPPGTEAFF. For the CDR3, the DNA is TGTGCCATCCCGCCGGGTACTGAAGCTTTCTTT.

The chain recombines TRBV7-2 with TRBJ1-2, with unresolved D. CDR3 length: 14 residues. V was shortened by 2 bases and J by 7 bases, with 14 bases between the two germline ends. The V gene's germline CDR1 is SGHTA and CDR2 FQGNSA. The CDR3: CASSLRQERVGYTF. The CDR3 DNA reads TGTGCCAGCAGCTTACGGCAGGAGAGGGTTGGCTACACCTTC.

Comments on this clone: One end of the junction varies from germline; a read error may be responsible. V gene TRBV7-7 combines with J gene TRBJ2-7; TRBD2 agrees at 7 bases. CDR1 SSHAT and CDR2 FNYEAQ come from the germline V gene (reference sequence). The CDR3 consists of 14 residues. The CDR3 here is CASSQGTIGYEQYF. CDR3 DNA sequence: TGTGCTAGCAGCCAAGGGACTATAGGCTACGAGCAGTACTTC.

The rearrangement uses TRBV10-3 and TRBJ1-1, with 7 bases fitting TRBD1. Germline values: CDR1 ENHRY, CDR2 SYGVKD. CDR3 length equals 15 residues. V shed 0 bases and J 4 bases; nucleotides not matched to a gene: 5. For the CDR3, the DNA is TGTGCCATCAGTGAGTCGAGACAGGGCTCCACTGAAGCTTTCTTT. Encoded protein: CAISESRQGSTEAFF.

This chain uses TRBV9 with TRBJ1-6, with TRBD1 matching 8 bases. Germline V CDR1 and CDR2: SGDLS, YYNGEE. V lost 3 bases, J lost 6 bases, and 5 bases stayed unmatched. The CDR3 contains 15 residues. This chain's CDR3 is CASSARQGSNSPLHF. DNA of the CDR3: TGTGCCAGCAGCGCCCGACAGGGGAGTAATTCACCCCTCCACTTT.